This T cell receptor beta chain was recorded in a study of Tregs in tolerant kidney transplant recipients. Thawed PBMCs were FACS-sorted into unstimulated CD4+CD25+CD127- regulatory T cells, CD4+CD25- non-regulatory cells, CD4 and CD8 cells. Germline V gene lookup returns CDR1 MNHNY and CDR2 SVGAGI (reference sequence). V lost 4 bases, J lost 1 base, and 4 bases stayed unmatched. The CDR3 totals 15 residues. Details on this clone: Its antigen is currently unknown.

Whole-study results and caveats: The small number of patients limits these findings pending further validation. Activated donor B cell expansion appeared to reveal the most relevant donor-specific TCRbeta repertoire.

Repertoires were generated with immunoSEQ multiplex PCR, while TCRdb's copy carries only in-frame clones and drops some. The top ten clones hold about 5.5% of a sample with about 56,000 clones, about 83% of them seen once. The rearrangement uses TRBV6-6 and TRBJ2-3, with TRBD2 matching over 8 bases. The source material was CD4+ T cells from blood. The TCR comes from a human donor in good health. CDR3 sequence: CASSFRGGGTDTQYF. The CDR3 nucleotides are TGTGCCAGCAGTTTTCGGGGGGGAGGCACAGATACGCAGTATTTT.